This TCR beta chain stems from a study of shared T cell receptors in the human thymus. This clone was found once. Trimming left V 5 bases short and J 2 bases short, with 16 bases between. CDR1 and CDR2 from the germline V gene are MNHEY and SVGAGI. CDR3 length equals 15 residues. TCRdb's copy holds only in-frame clones and misses some; the assay was immunoSEQ multiplex PCR. The data contain almost 550,000 clones, around three quarters of them seen just once; the ten biggest clones take up around 0.012%. The same sample was also used in a study of human thymus T cells.

The rearrangement uses TRBV6-5 and TRBJ2-7; perhaps TRBD1 as D (7 bases). Sequencing was performed on thymocytes. This receptor was identified in a boy younger than two with a congenital heart defect. The CDR3 DNA reads TGTGCCAGCAGTGGCGGAGGGACAGTTCCCTACGAGCAGTACTTC. Protein sequence: CASSGGGTVPYEQYF.